The next 15 T cell receptor beta chains were all read from a single sample in a study of T cell responses to AZD1222 COVID-19 vaccine. Sequenced by immunoSEQ multiplex PCR; TCRdb stores in-frame clones only, minus some. Of about 160,000 clones in the sample, about nine tenths were seen once. The specimen was peripheral blood, collected on day 0 of AZD1222 vaccination. The receptors were sampled from an adult in good health.

The V gene is TRBV2, the J gene TRBJ1-2; 11 bases agree with TRBD1. V lost 6 bases to trimming and J lost 4 bases; unmatched junction nucleotides: 4. The CDR3 spans 14 residues. Germline V gene lookup returns CDR1 SNHLY and CDR2 FYNNEI. The CDR3 is CASSIGTGGYGYTF. CDR3 in DNA: TGTGCCAGCAGCATAGGGACAGGGGGCTATGGCTACACCTTC.

The chain joins TRBV5-1 to TRBJ2-7, with D uncertain. Looked up from germline, CDR1 is SGHRS and CDR2 is YFSETQ. The length of the CDR3 is 11 residues. Trimming stripped 2 bases from V and 5 bases from J, with 5 bases between. CDR3 in amino acids: CASSFSHEQYF. CDR3 nucleotides: TGCGCCAGCAGCTTTAGCCACGAGCAGTACTTC. The complete variable domain, with remaining parts taken from reference TRBV5-1 and TRBJ2-7, reads KAGVTQTPRYLIKTRGQQVTLSCSPISGHRSVSWYQQTPGQGLQFLFEYFSETQRNKGNFPGRFSGRQFSNSRSEMNVSTLELGDSALYLCASSFSHEQYFGPGTRLTVT.

The chain has TRBV18 and TRBJ2-1, with 10 bases lining up with TRBD2. The germline V gene encodes CDR1 KGHSH and CDR2 LQKENI. The CDR3 is made up of 14 amino acids. V dropped 2 bases and J dropped 15; count of bases not matched to a gene: 10. DNA for the CDR3: TGTGCCAGCTCACCAACCCAGCGGGAGGGCCTCTGGTTCTTC. This sequence encodes CASSPTQREGLWFF.

The chain uses TRBV29-1 and TRBJ2-7; the D gene is possibly TRBD2 (6 bases). V lost 7 bases to trimming and J lost 3 bases, with 28 bases between them. The CDR3 loop spans 17 amino acids. Germline V gene data show CDR1 as SQVTM and CDR2 as ANQGSEA. The CDR3 loop is CSALGGIGSMVGYEQYF. DNA of the CDR3: TGCAGCGCCCTCGGAGGGATCGGCTCTATGGTGGGCTACGAGCAGTACTTC.

CDR3 residues: CASTIGWGQGGGGYTF. The CDR3 DNA reads TGTGCCAGCACCATCGGCTGGGGACAGGGTGGCGGGGGCTACACCTTC. The chain links TRBV28 to TRBJ1-2; 9 nucleotides align to TRBD1. Germline assignment: CDR1 MDHEN and CDR2 SYDVKM. This CDR3 region has 16 residues. Trimming removed 7 bases from V and 8 bases from J; junction bases left unmatched: 17.

The chain joins TRBV7-2 to TRBJ1-1; 8 bases fit TRBD1. J gave up 0 bases and V 2 bases, and 5 bases lay outside the gene matches. Germline V gene data show CDR1 as SGHTA and CDR2 as FQGNSA. The length of the CDR3 is 16 residues. The CDR3 DNA sequence: TGTGCCAGCAGCTTACAGGGGGCCGGGGTGAACACTGAAGCTTTCTTT. Its translation is CASSLQGAGVNTEAFF.

This chain connects TRBV19 to TRBJ1-3; D not certain. Germline values: CDR1 LNHDA, CDR2 SQIVND (reference sequence). CDR3 length: 14 residues. Trimming left V 6 bases short and J 2 bases short, with 11 bases between. CDR3 in amino acids: CASRSVGAGNTIYF. CDR3 nucleotides: TGTGCCAGTAGGTCCGTCGGGGCTGGAAACACCATATATTTT.

The chain recombines TRBV6-2 or TRBV6-3 with TRBJ1-5, with D unresolved. This CDR3 has 13 residues. The V gene lost 2 bases and the J gene lost 4 bases, with 6 bases spanning the gap. Germline-derived CDR1 and CDR2 are MNHEY and SVGEGT. The chain's CDR3 is CASSYVLNQPQHF. The CDR3 bases are TGTGCCAGCAGTTACGTCTTGAATCAGCCCCAGCATTTT.

V and J are TRBV9 and TRBJ2-1; unclear D gene. The CDR3 spans 17 residues. The V end lost 0 bases, the J end lost 0 bases, and 13 bases lay between the germline ends. Germline V gene sequence: CDR1 SGDLS, CDR2 YYNGEE. The CDR3 nucleotides are TGTGCCAGCAGCGTAGAAGGGCAGCTCAGCTCCTACAATGAGCAGTTCTTC. It specifies CASSVEGQLSSYNEQFF.

This chain joins TRBV29-1 and TRBJ1-1, with TRBD1 as a possible D gene (5 bases). CDR3 size: 13 residues. CDR1 SQVTM and CDR2 ANQGSEA come from the germline V gene. V dropped 7 bases and J dropped 10 bases, with 22 bases sitting between them. As DNA, the CDR3 is TGCAGCGCCCGACTCCTGATCTCGAGGGGAGCTTTCTTT. The encoded protein is CSARLLISRGAFF.

A single count supports this clone. The V and J genes are TRBV15 and TRBJ1-2; TRBD1 might be the D (6 bases). With 6 bases removed from V and 2 bases from J, the gap between germline ends came to 13 bases. Germline CDR1 and CDR2: LNHNV and YYDKDF (reference sequence). This CDR3 spans 14 amino acids. The CDR3 DNA is TGTGCCACCAGTGTCGGGGGGCTGAACTATGGCTACACCTTC. It is translated as CATSVGGLNYGYTF.

The sample holds one count of this clone. The chain couples TRBV5-6 to TRBJ1-4; D remains unclear. Per the germline V gene, CDR1 is SGHDT and CDR2 is YYEEEE. The V end lost 4 bases, the J end lost 0 bases, and 13 bases lay between the germline ends. CDR3 size: 16 residues. CDR3 residues: CASSRAAVATNEKLFF. The CDR3 coding sequence is TGTGCCAGCAGCCGGGCCGCAGTTGCAACTAATGAAAAACTGTTTTTT.

The chain uses TRBV5-4 and TRBJ2-1, with D possibly matching TRBD1 (6 bases). The CDR3 runs 14 residues. The germline V gene encodes CDR1 SGHNT and CDR2 YYREEE (reference sequence). Trimming shortened V by 4 bases and J by 7 bases, and 15 bases separated the two germline ends. The CDR3 nucleotides read TGTGCCAGCAGCACCACACAGGGAGCAAATGAGCAGTTCTTC. This sequence encodes CASSTTQGANEQFF. The full variable domain, completed using reference TRBV5-4 and TRBJ2-1, is ETGVTQSPTHLIKTRGQQVTLRCSSQSGHNTVSWYQQALGQGPQFIFQYYREEENGRGNFPPRFSGLQFPNYSSELNVNALELDDSALYLCASSTTQGANEQFFGPGTRLTVL.

This sequence joins TRBV30 and TRBJ1-1; D remains unclear. CDR1 and CDR2 from the germline V gene are GTSNPN and SVGIG (reference sequence). The CDR3 has 14 residues. V was pared by 5 bases and J by 0 bases, with 13 bases between. The CDR3 spells CAWSTNAMNTEAFF. The CDR3 nucleotides are TGTGCCTGGTCGACAAATGCGATGAACACTGAAGCTTTCTTT.

This chain links TRBV6-6 with TRBJ2-2; D unresolved. Germline assignment: CDR1 MNHNY and CDR2 SVGAGI (reference sequence). The CDR3 has 15 amino acids. V lost 0 bases and J 7 bases, leaving 12 bases between the germline ends. In DNA form, the CDR3 reads TGTGCCAGCAGTTACTCGAATGGGTTCGTCGGGGAGCTGTTTTTT. Translation gives CASSYSNGFVGELFF.